What follows is one TCR beta chain and its context. Its matching antigen is unknown. The data derive from a study of OX40 agonist ivuxolimab in advanced cancers. Study-level points and caveats: At 0.1 to 3.0 mg/kg, clonal expansion of CD4+ and CD8+ blood T cells had occurred by week 6.

Assay: immunoSEQ multiplex PCR; the TCRdb copy retains only in-frame clones and omits some. Here the sample spans approximately 74,000 clones, 75% to 95% being singletons. Trimming took off 2 bases at V and 3 bases at J, with 18 bases between the two ends. Germline loops: CDR1 SGHDT, CDR2 YYEEEE. The CDR3 spans 17 residues. Source: CD4+ or CD8+ T cells sorted from blood, taken in a trial of the OX40 agonist ivuxolimab. The clonotype comes from an adult with an advanced solid tumor such as melanoma, head and neck, liver or kidney cancer. The J gene is TRBJ1-5, the V gene TRBV5-6, with D perhaps TRBD1 (5 bases). DNA of the CDR3: TGTGCCAGCAGCTTATACGTACGTACAGGTATCAATCAGCCCCAGCATTTT. Amino acids: CASSLYVRTGINQPQHF. The entire variable domain, with the rest obtained from reference TRBV5-6 and TRBJ1-5, is as follows: DAGVTQSPTHLIKTRGQQVTLRCSPKSGHDTVSWYQQALGQGPQFIFQYYEEEERQRGNFPDRFSGHQFPNYSSELNVNALLLGDSALYLCASSLYVRTGINQPQHFGDGTRLSIL.